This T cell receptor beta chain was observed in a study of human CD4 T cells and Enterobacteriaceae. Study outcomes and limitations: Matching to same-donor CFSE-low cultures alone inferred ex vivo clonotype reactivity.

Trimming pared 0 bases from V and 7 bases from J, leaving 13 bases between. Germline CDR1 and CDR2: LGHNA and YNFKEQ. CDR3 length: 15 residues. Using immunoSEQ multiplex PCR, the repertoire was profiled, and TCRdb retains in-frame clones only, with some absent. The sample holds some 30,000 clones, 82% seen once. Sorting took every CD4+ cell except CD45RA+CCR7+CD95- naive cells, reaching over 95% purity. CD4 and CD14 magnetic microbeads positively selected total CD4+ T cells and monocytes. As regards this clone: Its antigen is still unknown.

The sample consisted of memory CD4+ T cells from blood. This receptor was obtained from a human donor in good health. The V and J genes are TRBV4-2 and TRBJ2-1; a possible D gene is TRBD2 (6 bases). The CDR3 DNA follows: TGTGCCAGCAGCCAAGACGCGACTAGGGAGAATGAGCAGTTCTTC. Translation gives CASSQDATRENEQFF.